This T cell receptor (beta chain) derives from a study of T cell changes during pregnancy in multiple sclerosis. Germline CDR1 and CDR2: LNHNV and YYDKDF (reference sequence). Trimming at V came to 8 bases and at J to 5 bases, leaving 10 bases not matched to a gene. The length of the CDR3 is 14 residues. TCRdb keeps only in-frame clones here, not all; method: immunoSEQ multiplex PCR. The sample lists some 8,700 clones; about nine tenths were seen once. This receptor was taken from a female donor in good health, enrolled as a control in a pregnancy study. The chain joins TRBV15 to TRBJ2-3; the match to TRBD2 covers 7 bases. Sequences were derived from CD8+ T cells from peripheral blood mononuclear cells, sampled in the first trimester of pregnancy. The CDR3 sequence: CATAGEGAVDTQYF. DNA of the CDR3: TGTGCCACCGCCGGGGAGGGTGCGGTAGATACGCAGTATTTT.